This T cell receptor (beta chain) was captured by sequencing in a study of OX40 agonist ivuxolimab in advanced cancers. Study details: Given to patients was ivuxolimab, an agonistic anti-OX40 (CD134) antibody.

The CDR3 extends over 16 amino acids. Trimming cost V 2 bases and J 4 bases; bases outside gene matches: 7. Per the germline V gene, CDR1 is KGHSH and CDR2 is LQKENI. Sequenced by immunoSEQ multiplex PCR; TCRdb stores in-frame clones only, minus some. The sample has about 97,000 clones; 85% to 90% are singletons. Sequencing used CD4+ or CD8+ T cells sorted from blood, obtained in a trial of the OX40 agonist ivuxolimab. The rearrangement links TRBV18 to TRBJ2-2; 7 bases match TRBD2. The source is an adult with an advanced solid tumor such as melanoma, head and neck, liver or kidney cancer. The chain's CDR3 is CASSPSGGRGTGELFF. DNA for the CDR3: TGTGCCAGCTCACCAAGCGGCGGGAGAGGCACCGGGGAGCTGTTTTTT.